The 16 T cell receptor beta chains given below trace back to one sample, sequenced in a study of PD-1 blockade in classical Hodgkin lymphoma. Produced via immunoSEQ multiplex PCR; TCRdb's table is partial and in-frame only. The table has 37,000 or so clones, around 88% seen once. Each patient relapsed following autologous stem cell transplantation, and prior brentuximab vedotin exposure differed. The sample here was peripheral blood mononuclear cells (PBMCs), taken before the second cycle of nivolumab. Every receptor here comes from a human donor with classical Hodgkin lymphoma.

V usage is TRBV7-6 and J usage is TRBJ2-7; 7 bases agree with TRBD2. The CDR3 runs to 15 residues. With 1 base clipped from V and 3 bases from J, the junction kept 6 bases outside the gene matches. The V gene's germline CDR1 is SGHVS and CDR2 FNYEAQ. CDR3 protein: CASSLESSGNYEQYF. CDR3 coding DNA: TGTGCCAGCAGCTTAGAGTCTAGCGGCAACTACGAGCAGTACTTC.

The genes are TRBV28 and TRBJ1-5, with a tentative D call TRBD1 (5 bases). The CDR3 spans 17 residues. V was cut by 5 bases and J by 3 bases, with 20 bases left in between. The V gene's germline CDR1 is MDHEN and CDR2 SYDVKM. CDR3 sequence (DNA): TGTGCCAGCAGTCCGCCTACAGGAGGAACAATCAATCAGCCCCAGCATTTT. It codes for CASSPPTGGTINQPQHF.

V is TRBV5-1 and J is TRBJ1-5; D ambiguous. This CDR3 has 14 residues. V was clipped by 0 bases and J by 9 bases, with 13 bases between them. Germline-derived CDR1 and CDR2 are SGHRS and YFSETQ. CDR3 region: CASSLGVAERPQHF. The CDR3 DNA follows: TGCGCCAGCAGCTTGGGTGTAGCCGAGAGGCCCCAGCATTTT.

The chain combines TRBV19 with TRBJ2-5, with a weak D call TRBD1 (5 bases). V lost 5 bases and J 3 bases, leaving 10 bases between the germline ends. This CDR3 comprises 13 residues. CDR1 LNHDA and CDR2 SQIVND come from the germline V gene (reference sequence). This CDR3 is CASSSTAKETQYF. CDR3 nucleotide sequence: TGTGCCAGTAGTTCGACAGCGAAAGAGACCCAGTACTTC.

The rearrangement joins TRBV2 to TRBJ2-7; 8 positions agree with TRBD2. CDR3 length: 15 residues. Germline-derived CDR1 and CDR2 are SNHLY and FYNNEI. V trimming: 11 bases; J trimming: 1 base; junction bases outside the gene matches: 13. The CDR3 DNA reads as TGTGCCCTGCGGGGGGCAGAACATTTATCCTACGAGCAGTACTTC. This encodes CALRGAEHLSYEQYF.

This clone was seen a handful of times. The V call is TRBV5-1, the J call TRBJ2-1; 10 bases agree with TRBD1. V lost 1 base, J lost 6 bases, and 7 bases stayed unmatched. This CDR3 has 16 residues. CDR1 is SGHRS, CDR2 YFSETQ, per germline. Written as DNA, the CDR3 is TGCGCCAGCAGCTTGCGACGACAGGGGGCGGGCAATGAGCAGTTCTTC. Protein sequence: CASSLRRQGAGNEQFF.

This sequence joins TRBV7-8 and TRBJ1-1; no reliable D call. The germline V gene has CDR1 SGHVS and CDR2 FQNEAQ. V lost 5 bases to trimming and J lost 0 bases, with 7 bases between them. The CDR3 covers 13 residues. CDR3 nucleotide sequence: TGTGCCAGCAGCGAAACAGTGAACACTGAAGCTTTCTTT. Amino acids: CASSETVNTEAFF.

The V and J genes are TRBV2 and TRBJ2-2; 7 positions match TRBD2. CDR1 and CDR2 from the germline V gene are SNHLY and FYNNEI. V shed 8 bases, J shed 4 bases, and the junction held 4 bases outside the gene matches. The CDR3 contains 13 residues. CDR3 sequence reads: CASGPGGTGELFF. The CDR3, as DNA: TGTGCCAGCGGCCCGGGAGGCACCGGGGAGCTGTTTTTT.

The chain uses TRBV25-1 and TRBJ2-1; possibly TRBD2 for D (5 bases). Germline V gene data show CDR1 as MGHDK and CDR2 as SYGVNS. Trimming left V 8 bases short and J 4 bases short, with 12 bases between. This CDR3 comprises 13 residues. CDR3 in amino acids: CASGRTGYNEQFF. The CDR3 nucleotides are TGTGCCAGCGGACGGACTGGATACAATGAGCAGTTCTTC.

The J gene is TRBJ1-3, the V gene TRBV7-8; 7 bases align to TRBD1. The V gene end was trimmed by 6 bases and the J gene end by 2 bases; junction bases not matched to a gene: 7. The CDR3 runs 15 residues. In germline, CDR1 is SGHVS, CDR2 FQNEAQ. The CDR3 DNA reads as TGTGCCAGCAGTGAGACAGGGATGCCTGGAAACACCATATATTTT. Protein: CASSETGMPGNTIYF.

The rearrangement joins TRBV7-2 to TRBJ1-5; a possible D gene is TRBD1 (5 bases). The germline V gene has CDR1 SGHTA and CDR2 FQGNSA. V was clipped by 6 bases and J by 6 bases, with 24 bases between them. This CDR3 contains 17 residues. The CDR3 region has the DNA TGTGCCAGCAGTCTTGGCCCTTTACAGGCCTCGGGTCAGCCCCAGCATTTT. Encoded protein: CASSLGPLQASGQPQHF.

The chain couples TRBV11-3 to TRBJ1-1; D is unresolved. There are 15 residues in the CDR3. Germline CDR1 reads SGHNT; CDR2 reads YENEEA. Trimming removed 2 bases from V and 0 bases from J, with 10 bases in between. CDR3 nucleotide sequence: TGTGCCAGCAGCTTATCGGGCGAATTGAACACTGAAGCTTTCTTT. This gives the protein CASSLSGELNTEAFF. The whole variable domain, remainder taken from reference TRBV11-3 and TRBJ1-1, is EAGVVQSPRYKIIEKKQPVAFWCNPISGHNTLYWYLQNLGQGPELLIRYENEEAVDDSQLPKDRFSAERLKGVDSTLKIQPAELGDSAVYLCASSLSGELNTEAFFGQGTRLTVV.

V and J are TRBV6-5 and TRBJ2-6; no firm D call. From germline, CDR1 is MNHEY and CDR2 SVGAGI. The CDR3 is 15 residues long. Trimming took off 6 bases at V and 0 bases at J, with 9 bases between the two ends. CDR3 protein: CASRAWGSGANVLTF. CDR3 in DNA: TGTGCCAGCAGGGCCTGGGGCTCTGGGGCCAACGTCCTGACTTTC.

The J gene is TRBJ1-5, the V gene TRBV7-8; 9 positions match TRBD1. The germline V gene has CDR1 SGHVS and CDR2 FQNEAQ. The CDR3 sequence is 16 residues long. After removal of 3 bases from V and 0 bases from J, the junction contained 3 bases not matched to a gene. The chain's CDR3 is CASSFTGGDSNQPQHF. DNA of the CDR3: TGTGCCAGCAGCTTTACAGGGGGCGATAGCAATCAGCCCCAGCATTTT.

This clone occurred a few times. An end of the junction differs from the germline gene, which may be a read error. The chain couples TRBV7-7 to TRBJ2-1, with D possibly matching TRBD1 (5 bases). The CDR3 sequence is 16 residues long. The germline CDR1 and CDR2 sequences are SSHAT and FNYEAQ (reference sequence). CDR3 nucleotides: TGTGCTAGCAGCAAAGGGGTGTATGAGTCCTACAATGAGCAGTTCTTC. This sequence encodes CASSKGVYESYNEQFF.

The chain has TRBV12-5 and TRBJ2-2; possible D gene TRBD1, 6 bases. The V end lost 2 bases, the J end lost 2 bases, and 21 bases lay between the germline ends. The CDR3 has 19 amino acids. The germline V gene encodes CDR1 LGHNT and CDR2 FRNRAP. The CDR3 is CASGLPQLIGGPNTGELFF. DNA for the CDR3: TGTGCTAGTGGTTTGCCACAACTCATAGGGGGTCCCAACACCGGGGAGCTGTTTTTT.